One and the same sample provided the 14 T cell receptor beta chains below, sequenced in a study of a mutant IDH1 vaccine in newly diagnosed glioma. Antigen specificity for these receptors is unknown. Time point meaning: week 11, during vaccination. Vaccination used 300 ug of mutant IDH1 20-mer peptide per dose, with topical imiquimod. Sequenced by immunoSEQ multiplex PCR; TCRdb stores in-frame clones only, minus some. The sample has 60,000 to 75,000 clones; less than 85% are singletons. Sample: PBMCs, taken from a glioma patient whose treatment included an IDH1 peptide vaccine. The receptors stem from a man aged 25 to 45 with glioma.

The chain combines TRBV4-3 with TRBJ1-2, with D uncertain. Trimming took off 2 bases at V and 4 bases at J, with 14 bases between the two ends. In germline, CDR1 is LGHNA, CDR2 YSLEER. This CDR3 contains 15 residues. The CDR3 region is CASSQKEFGGYGYTF. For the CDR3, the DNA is TGCGCCAGCAGCCAAAAGGAATTTGGTGGCTATGGCTACACCTTC.

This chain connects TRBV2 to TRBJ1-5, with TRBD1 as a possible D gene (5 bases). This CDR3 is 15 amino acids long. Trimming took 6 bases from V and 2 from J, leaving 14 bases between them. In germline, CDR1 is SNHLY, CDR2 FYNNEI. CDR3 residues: CASRQDIGGNQPQHF. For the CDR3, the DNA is TGTGCCAGCAGACAGGACATAGGGGGCAATCAGCCCCAGCATTTT.

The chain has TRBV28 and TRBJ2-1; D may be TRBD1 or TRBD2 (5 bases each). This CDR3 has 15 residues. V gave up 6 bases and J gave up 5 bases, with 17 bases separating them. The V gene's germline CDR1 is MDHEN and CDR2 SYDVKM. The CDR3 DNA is TGTGCCAGCAGCCCTTTGGGACGCCTGGACAATGAGCAGTTCTTC. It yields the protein CASSPLGRLDNEQFF.

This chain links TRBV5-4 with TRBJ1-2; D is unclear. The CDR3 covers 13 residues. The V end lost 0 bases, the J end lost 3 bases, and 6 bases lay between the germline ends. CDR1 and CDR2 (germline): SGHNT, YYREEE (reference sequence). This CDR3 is CASSLERYYGYTF. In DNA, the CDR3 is TGTGCCAGCAGCTTGGAACGGTACTATGGCTACACCTTC.

CDR3 in amino acids: CASSPLDPNTGELFF. CDR3 nucleotide sequence: TGCGCCAGCAGCCCCCTGGACCCGAACACCGGGGAGCTGTTTTTT. The chain recombines TRBV5-1 with TRBJ2-2; D is unresolved. CDR1 SGHRS and CDR2 YFSETQ come from the germline V gene. The CDR3 contains 15 residues. Trimming stripped 4 bases from V and 0 bases from J, with 10 bases between.

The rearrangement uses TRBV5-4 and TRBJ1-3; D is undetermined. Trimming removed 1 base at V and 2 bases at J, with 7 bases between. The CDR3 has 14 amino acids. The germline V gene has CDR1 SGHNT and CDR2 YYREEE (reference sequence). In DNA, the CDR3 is TGTGCCAGCAGCTTGCGGGAGGCTGGAAACACCATATATTTT. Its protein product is CASSLREAGNTIYF.

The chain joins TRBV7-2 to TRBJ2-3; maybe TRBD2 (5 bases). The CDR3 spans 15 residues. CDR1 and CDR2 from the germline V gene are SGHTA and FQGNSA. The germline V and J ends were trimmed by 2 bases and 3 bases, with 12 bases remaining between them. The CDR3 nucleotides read TGTGCCAGCAGCTTATCTCCGGGGTTTACAGATACGCAGTATTTT. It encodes CASSLSPGFTDTQYF.

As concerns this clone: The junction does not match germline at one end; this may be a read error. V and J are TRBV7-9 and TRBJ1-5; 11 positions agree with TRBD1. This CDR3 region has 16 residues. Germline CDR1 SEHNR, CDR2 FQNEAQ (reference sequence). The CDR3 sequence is CASSLGGTGGTQPQHF. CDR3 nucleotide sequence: TGTGCCAGCAGTTTAGGAGGGACAGGGGGAACTCAGCCCCAGCATTTT.

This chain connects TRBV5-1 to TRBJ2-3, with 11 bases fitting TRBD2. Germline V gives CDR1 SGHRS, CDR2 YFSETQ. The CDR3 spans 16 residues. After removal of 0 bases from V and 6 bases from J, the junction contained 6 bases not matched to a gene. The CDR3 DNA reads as TGCGCCAGCAGCTTGGTCCTAGCGGGAGGATACGATACGCAGTATTTT. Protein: CASSLVLAGGYDTQYF.

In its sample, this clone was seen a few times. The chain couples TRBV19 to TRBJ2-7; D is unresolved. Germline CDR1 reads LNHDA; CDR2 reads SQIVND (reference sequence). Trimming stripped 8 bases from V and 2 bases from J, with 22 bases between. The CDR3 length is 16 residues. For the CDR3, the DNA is TGTGCCAGTCGGCGACCGGGCTTTTATACGCCCTACGAGCAGTACTTC. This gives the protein CASRRPGFYTPYEQYF.

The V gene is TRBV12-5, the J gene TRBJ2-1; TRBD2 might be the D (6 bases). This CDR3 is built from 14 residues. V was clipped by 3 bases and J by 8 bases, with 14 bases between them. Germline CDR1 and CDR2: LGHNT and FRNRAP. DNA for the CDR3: TGTGCTAGTGGTTTCGGGCGGGGTGGATATGAGCAGTTCTTC. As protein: CASGFGRGGYEQFF.

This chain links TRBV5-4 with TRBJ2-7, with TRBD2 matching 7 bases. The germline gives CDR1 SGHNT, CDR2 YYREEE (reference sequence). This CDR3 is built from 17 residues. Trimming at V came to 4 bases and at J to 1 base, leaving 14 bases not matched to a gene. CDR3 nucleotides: TGTGCCAGCAGCCCTCCCCAGGGCAGGGAGGGATCCTACGAGCAGTACTTC. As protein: CASSPPQGREGSYEQYF.

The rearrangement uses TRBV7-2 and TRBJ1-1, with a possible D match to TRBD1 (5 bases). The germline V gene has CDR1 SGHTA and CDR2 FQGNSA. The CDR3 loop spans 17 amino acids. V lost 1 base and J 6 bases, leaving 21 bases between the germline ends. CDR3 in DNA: TGTGCCAGCAGCTTAGTACTCCTAGGAATAGGGACCTCTGAAGCTTTCTTT. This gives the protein CASSLVLLGIGTSEAFF.

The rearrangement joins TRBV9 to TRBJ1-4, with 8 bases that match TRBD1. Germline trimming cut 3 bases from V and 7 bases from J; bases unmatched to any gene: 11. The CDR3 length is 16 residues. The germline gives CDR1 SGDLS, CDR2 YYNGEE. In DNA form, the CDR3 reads TGTGCCAGCAGCGAGCTTCCAGGGGGCGGGAGTGAAAAACTGTTTTTT. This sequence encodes CASSELPGGGSEKLFF. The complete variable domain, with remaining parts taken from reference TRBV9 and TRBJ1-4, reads DSGVTQTPKHLITATGQRVTLRCSPRSGDLSVYWYQQSLDQGLQFLIQYYNGEERAKGNILERFSAQQFPDLHSELNLSSLELGDSALYFCASSELPGGGSEKLFFGSGTQLSVL.